This is a list of T cell receptor beta chains from one sample in a study of human T cells and chemical hapten exposure. TCRdb re-derived calls from the RACE reads in MiXCR, one entry per CDR3 protein. The table has a few hundred thousand distinct CDR3 sequences, roughly 7.4% seen once. Material: whole blood, obtained in connection with sensitization to the hapten diphenylcyclopropenone (DPC). The receptors were sampled from a young man with alopecia areata. Some clones in this sample may be carry-over from other donors' samples. Both conserved end residues are part of each CDR3. A D gene is named only where the DNA matches it firmly. Size tells how often a clone was seen (once, few, many) or the class of an expanded clone, and some rows leave it out.

V	J	size	D	DNA	CDR3
TRBV10-2	TRBJ2-5	many	TRBD2	TGCGCCAGCAGTGCGGCGGGACTAGCGGGGGGGATACGTGAGACCCAGTACTTC	CASSAAGLAGGIRETQYF
TRBV5-6	TRBJ1-2	few	TRBD1	TGTGCCAGCAGCGCCGGGACAGGGGGTGGCTATGGCTACACCTTC	CASSAGTGGGYGYTF
TRBV19	TRBJ2-1	NA	NA	TGTGCCAGTACCACCCTGGCCAGCTCCTACAATGAGCAGTTCTTC	CASTTLASSYNEQFF
TRBV28	TRBJ2-2	NA	NA	TGTGCCAGCAGTACTTGGGGGCCAGGGGAGCTGTTTTTT	CASSTWGPGELFF
TRBV28	TRBJ2-2	NA	NA	TGTGCCAGCAGTACACTCACCGGGGAGCTGTTTTTT	CASSTLTGELFF
TRBV7-2	TRBJ2-3	NA	TRBD2	TGTGCCAGCAGAAGCCACGGGGGGGGCACAGATACGCAGTATTTT	CASRSHGGGTDTQYF
TRBV3-1	TRBJ1-2	NA	NA	TGTGCCAGCAGCCGGACAGTTAACTATGGCTACACCTTC	CASSRTVNYGYTF
TRBV18	TRBJ2-1	few	TRBD2	TGTGCCAGCTCACAGACTAGCGGGGGCACGTTGTTGAATGAGCAGTTCTTC	CASSQTSGGTLLNEQFF
TRBV5-1	TRBJ2-5	NA	NA	TGCGCCAGCAGCTGGACGGAACAAGAGACCCAGTACTTC	CASSWTEQETQYF
TRBV5-1	TRBJ2-1	few	NA	TGCGCCAGCAGCTTACCTGGGGACAATGAGCAGTTCTTC	CASSLPGDNEQFF
TRBV3-1	TRBJ1-4	NA	NA	TGTGCCAGCAGCCAAGTGCGGGTAGGGAAGGAAAAACTGTTTTTT	CASSQVRVGKEKLFF
TRBV28	TRBJ1-5	NA	NA	TGTGCCAGCAGTTTATTAGGGTTTCGGGGCAATCAGCCCCAGCATTTT	CASSLLGFRGNQPQHF
TRBV29-1	TRBJ2-7	few	TRBD1	TGCAGCGTTGAAAGTACGGCAGGGGGCGCCGAGCAGTACTTC	CSVESTAGGAEQYF
TRBV5-1	TRBJ2-7	many	TRBD1	TGCGCCAGCAGCTTGGCGGGACAGACCTCCTACGAGCAGTACTTC	CASSLAGQTSYEQYF
TRBV5-1	TRBJ1-5	many	TRBD1	TGCGCCAGCAGCTTGGGAACAGGGGGTATTCAGCCCCAGCATTTT	CASSLGTGGIQPQHF
TRBV18	TRBJ2-7	few	NA	TGTGCCAGCTCCCCAGGTGGGGCTGGGGAGCAGTACTTC	CASSPGGAGEQYF
TRBV20-1	TRBJ1-5	many	NA	TGCAGTGCTAGAGTGGGCTGGGGCAATCAGCCCCAGCATTTT	CSARVGWGNQPQHF
TRBV7-9	TRBJ2-7	few	NA	TGTGCCAGCAGCTTAGCAGGGCTGGCCACCTCCTACGAGCAGTACTTC	CASSLAGLATSYEQYF
TRBV12-3/TRBV12-4	TRBJ2-7	NA	NA	TGTGCCAGCAGTTTGATGCGGGGTTTCGAGCAGTACTTC	CASSLMRGFEQYF
TRBV3-1	TRBJ2-3	few	NA	TGTGCCAGCAGCCAAGGTGTCGGGACCAACACAGATACGCAGTATTTT	CASSQGVGTNTDTQYF